One T cell receptor beta chain is described in this entry. Its antigen remains unidentified. No qualities accompany the bases; no much larger clone lies one base away. The entry originates in a study of OX40 agonist ivuxolimab in advanced cancers. A note on the overall study: The costimulatory receptor OX40 (CD134) was targeted by ivuxolimab, a fully human IgG2 agonistic monoclonal antibody. Intravenous ivuxolimab was administered to patients every 2 weeks at six dose levels: 0.01, 0.1, 0.3, 1.5, 3 and 10 mg/kg. Of the approximately 54 dose-escalation patients, hepatocellular carcinoma was present in about 20, melanoma in some 15, renal cell carcinoma in 9 and head and neck cancer in 9. A male proportion of roughly 80% and a mean age of approximately 60 years, ranging from 23 to 79, were recorded for the dose-escalation cohort. Prior anti-PD-1, anti-PD-L1 or anti-CTLA-4 therapy was permitted, and checkpoint inhibitors had been received by about two fifths of dose-escalation patients. Partial responses occurred in three dose-escalation patients, of whom one had hepatocellular carcinoma and two had cutaneous melanoma. Peripheral TCRbeta sequencing was intended to test whether TCR sequence diversity was altered and clonal T-cell expansion was caused by ivuxolimab. The paper covers the monotherapy dose-escalation part of the phase I ivuxolimab trial, which included N of about 50 patients.

To sequence the TCRbeta CDR3 region, genomic DNA was isolated from the sorted cells. The immunoSEQ Assay was used for sequencing of TCRbeta CDR3 regions. Imported from immuneACCESS, the table was reduced by TCRdb to in-frame sequences with V and J called. These copies leave out some clones; in studies compared against another copy, an unresolved V gene accounts for under half, and the cause of the remainder is not known. The sample yields about 73,000 clones; approximately 86% were counted once. Of the sample, approximately 0.7% is held by the ten largest clones. From its cysteine to its phenylalanine, the CDR3 spans 14 amino acids. The DNA shown is the 42-base CDR3, in frame from base 1. CDR1 is given as SEHNR and CDR2 as FQNEAQ, both from the germline V gene (reference sequence). Deletion took 4 bases off V and 1 base off J, with a span of 8 bases between the germline ends. The full study reports these points: At doses of 0.1 to 3.0 mg/kg, clonal expansion of both CD4+ and CD8+ blood T cells was observed from baseline to week 6. Low levels of normalized T-cell clonal expansion were also shown by some nonresponding patients. Antigen specificity was not determined for the clonally expanded peripheral T cells. After ivuxolimab, more expanded clones were found on average in CD8+ T cells than in CD4+ T cells. In the 0.1-3.0 mg/kg groups, partial responders were among the patients with the lowest normalized peripheral clonal expansion, particularly in CD8+ T cells.

Patients with autoimmune disease history or receiving systemic immunosuppression were excluded from the trial. Peripheral blood for TCR sequencing was collected from all dose cohorts at baseline, on cycle 4 day 1, and on cycle 7 day 1. Samples came from an open-label, multicenter, first-in-human phase I dose-escalation trial of ivuxolimab. Adults with locally advanced or metastatic melanoma, renal cell carcinoma, hepatocellular carcinoma or head and neck squamous cell carcinoma were enrolled in the trial. Before TCR sequencing, CD4+ T cells and CD8+ T cells were sorted from peripheral blood as separate populations.

The receptor chain draws on TRBV7-9 and TRBJ1-5; 5 matching bases give a weak D call of TRBD1. The source of this sequence is an adult with an advanced solid tumor such as melanoma, head and neck, liver or kidney cancer. The starting material was CD4+ or CD8+ T cells sorted from blood, obtained in a trial of the OX40 agonist ivuxolimab. The CDR3 region: CASSWGGSNQPQHF. The nucleotide sequence reads TGTGCCAGCAGCTGGGGCGGGAGCAATCAGCCCCAGCATTTT.